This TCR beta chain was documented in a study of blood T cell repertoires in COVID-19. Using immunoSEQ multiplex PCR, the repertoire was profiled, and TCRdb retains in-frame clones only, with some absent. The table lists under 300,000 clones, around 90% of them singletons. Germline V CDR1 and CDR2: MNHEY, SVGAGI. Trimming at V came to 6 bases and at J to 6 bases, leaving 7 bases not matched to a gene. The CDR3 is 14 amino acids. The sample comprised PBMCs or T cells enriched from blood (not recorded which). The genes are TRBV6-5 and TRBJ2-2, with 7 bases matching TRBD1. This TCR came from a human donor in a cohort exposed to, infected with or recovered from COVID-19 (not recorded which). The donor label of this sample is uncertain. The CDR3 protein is CASRETGKAGELFF. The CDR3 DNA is TGTGCCAGCAGGGAGACAGGGAAGGCCGGGGAGCTGTTTTTT.